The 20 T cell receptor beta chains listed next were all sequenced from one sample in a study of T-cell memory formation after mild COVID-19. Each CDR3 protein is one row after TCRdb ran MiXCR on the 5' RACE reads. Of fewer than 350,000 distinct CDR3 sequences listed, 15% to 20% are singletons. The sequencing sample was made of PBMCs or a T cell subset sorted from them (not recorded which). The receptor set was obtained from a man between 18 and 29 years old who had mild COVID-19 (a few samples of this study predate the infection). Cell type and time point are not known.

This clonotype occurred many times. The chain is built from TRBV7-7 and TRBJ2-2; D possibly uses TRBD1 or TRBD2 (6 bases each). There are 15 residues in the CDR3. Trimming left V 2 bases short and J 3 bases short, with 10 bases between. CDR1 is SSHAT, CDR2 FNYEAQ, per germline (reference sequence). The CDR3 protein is CASSLRGGYTGELFF. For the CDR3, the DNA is TGTGCCAGCAGCTTAAGAGGGGGGTACACCGGGGAGCTGTTTTTT.

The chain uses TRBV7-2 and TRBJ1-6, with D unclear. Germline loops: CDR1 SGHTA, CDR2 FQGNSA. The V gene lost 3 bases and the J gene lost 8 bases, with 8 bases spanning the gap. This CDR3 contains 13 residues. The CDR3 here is CASSFRRDSPLHF. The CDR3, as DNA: TGTGCCAGCAGCTTCAGGCGGGATTCACCCCTCCACTTT.

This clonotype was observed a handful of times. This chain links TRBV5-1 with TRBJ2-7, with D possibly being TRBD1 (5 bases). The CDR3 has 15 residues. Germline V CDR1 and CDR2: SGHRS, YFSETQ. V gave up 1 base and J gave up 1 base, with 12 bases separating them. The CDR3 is CASSLIQGLSYEQYF. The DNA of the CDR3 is TGCGCCAGCAGCTTGATCCAGGGTTTGTCCTACGAGCAGTACTTC.

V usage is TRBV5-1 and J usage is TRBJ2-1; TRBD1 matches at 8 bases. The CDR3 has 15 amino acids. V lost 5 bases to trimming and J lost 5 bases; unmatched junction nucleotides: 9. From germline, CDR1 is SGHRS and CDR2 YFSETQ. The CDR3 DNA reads TGCGCCAGCAGAACGACCGGGACAGGCAACAATGAGCAGTTCTTC. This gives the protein CASRTTGTGNNEQFF.

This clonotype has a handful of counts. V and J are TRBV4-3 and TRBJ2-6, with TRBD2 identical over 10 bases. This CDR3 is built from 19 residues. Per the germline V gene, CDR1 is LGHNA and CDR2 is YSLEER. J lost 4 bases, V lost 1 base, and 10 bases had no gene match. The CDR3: CASSQAAPGLASGANVLTF. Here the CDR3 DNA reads TGCGCCAGCAGCCAAGCGGCGCCGGGACTAGCGTCCGGGGCCAACGTCCTGACTTTC.

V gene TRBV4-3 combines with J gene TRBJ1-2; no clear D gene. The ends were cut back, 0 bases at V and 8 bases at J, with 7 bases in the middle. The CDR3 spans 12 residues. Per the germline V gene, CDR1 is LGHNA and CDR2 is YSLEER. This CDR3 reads CASSQEGRGYTF. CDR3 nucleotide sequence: TGCGCCAGCAGCCAAGAGGGTAGAGGCTACACCTTC.

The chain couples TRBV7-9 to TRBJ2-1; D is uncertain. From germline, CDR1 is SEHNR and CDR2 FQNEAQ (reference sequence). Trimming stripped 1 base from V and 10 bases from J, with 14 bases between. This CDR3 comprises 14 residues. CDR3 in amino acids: CASSLEFYGGEQFF. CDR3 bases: TGTGCCAGCAGCTTAGAGTTCTATGGTGGCGAGCAGTTCTTC. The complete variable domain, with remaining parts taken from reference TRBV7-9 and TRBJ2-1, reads DTGVSQNPRHKITKRGQNVTFRCDPISEHNRLYWYRQTLGQGPEFLTYFQNEAQLEKSRLLSDRFSAERPKGSFSTLEIQRTEQGDSAMYLCASSLEFYGGEQFFGPGTRLTVL.

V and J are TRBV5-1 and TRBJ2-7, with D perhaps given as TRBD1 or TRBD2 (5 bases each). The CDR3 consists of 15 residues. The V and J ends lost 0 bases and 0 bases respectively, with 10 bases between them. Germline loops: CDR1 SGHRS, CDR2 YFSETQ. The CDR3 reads CASSLDPGSSYEQYF. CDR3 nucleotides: TGCGCCAGCAGCTTGGATCCAGGGAGCTCCTACGAGCAGTACTTC.

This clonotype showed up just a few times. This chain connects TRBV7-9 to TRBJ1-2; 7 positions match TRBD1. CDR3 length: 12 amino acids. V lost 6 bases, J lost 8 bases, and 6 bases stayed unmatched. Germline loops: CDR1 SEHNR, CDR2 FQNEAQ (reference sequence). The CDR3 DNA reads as TGTGCCAGCAGGTCTAACAGGGGAGGCTACACCTTC. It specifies CASRSNRGGYTF.

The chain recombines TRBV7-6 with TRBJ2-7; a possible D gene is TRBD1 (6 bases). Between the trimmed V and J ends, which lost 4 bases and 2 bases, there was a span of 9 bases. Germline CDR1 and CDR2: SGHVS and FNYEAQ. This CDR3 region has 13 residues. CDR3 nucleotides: TGTGCCAGCAGCTCACAGGGCACCTACGAGCAGTACTTC. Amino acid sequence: CASSSQGTYEQYF.

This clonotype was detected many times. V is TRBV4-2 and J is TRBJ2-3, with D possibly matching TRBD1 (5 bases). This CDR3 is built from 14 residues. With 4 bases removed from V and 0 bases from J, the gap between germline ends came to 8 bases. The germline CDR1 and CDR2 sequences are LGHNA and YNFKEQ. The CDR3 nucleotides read TGTGCCAGCAGCCGGCAGGGAAGCACAGATACGCAGTATTTT. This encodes CASSRQGSTDTQYF.

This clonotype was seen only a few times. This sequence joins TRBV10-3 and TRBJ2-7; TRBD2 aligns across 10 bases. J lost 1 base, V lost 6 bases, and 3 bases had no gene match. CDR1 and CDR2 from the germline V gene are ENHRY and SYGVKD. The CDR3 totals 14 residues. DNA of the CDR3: TGTGCCATCAGAGCTAGCGGGGGTTCCTACGAGCAGTACTTC. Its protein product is CAIRASGGSYEQYF.

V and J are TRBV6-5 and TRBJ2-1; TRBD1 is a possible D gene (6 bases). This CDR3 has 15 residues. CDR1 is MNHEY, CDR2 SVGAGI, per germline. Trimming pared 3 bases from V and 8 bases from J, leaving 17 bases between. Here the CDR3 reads CASSYQPGVSDEQFF. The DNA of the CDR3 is TGTGCCAGCAGTTATCAGCCAGGGGTATCTGATGAGCAGTTCTTC.

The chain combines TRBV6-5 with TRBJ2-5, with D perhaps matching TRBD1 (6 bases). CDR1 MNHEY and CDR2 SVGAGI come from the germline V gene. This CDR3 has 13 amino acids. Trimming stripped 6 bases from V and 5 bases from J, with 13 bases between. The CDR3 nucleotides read TGTGCCAGCAGGGACAGCATCCGGGAGACCCAGTACTTC. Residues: CASRDSIRETQYF.

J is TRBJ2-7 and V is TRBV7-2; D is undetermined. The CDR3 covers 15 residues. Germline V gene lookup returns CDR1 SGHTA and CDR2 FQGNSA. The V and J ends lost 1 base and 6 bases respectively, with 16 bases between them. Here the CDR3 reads CASSLGFTRRFEQYF. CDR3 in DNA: TGTGCCAGCAGCTTAGGTTTCACCAGGCGGTTCGAGCAGTACTTC.

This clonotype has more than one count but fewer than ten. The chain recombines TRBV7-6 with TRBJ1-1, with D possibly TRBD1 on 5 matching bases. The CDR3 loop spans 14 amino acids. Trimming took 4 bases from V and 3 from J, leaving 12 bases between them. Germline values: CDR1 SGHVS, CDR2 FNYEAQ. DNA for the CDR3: TGTGCCAGCAGCTCCGAGGGGTTCGACACTGAAGCTTTCTTT. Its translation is CASSSEGFDTEAFF.

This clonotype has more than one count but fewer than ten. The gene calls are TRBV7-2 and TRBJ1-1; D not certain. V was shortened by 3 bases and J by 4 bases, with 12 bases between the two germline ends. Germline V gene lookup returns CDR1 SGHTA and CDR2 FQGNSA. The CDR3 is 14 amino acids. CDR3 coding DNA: TGTGCCAGCAGCTTCTGGGGTGGCGGCACTGAAGCTTTCTTT. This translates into CASSFWGGGTEAFF.

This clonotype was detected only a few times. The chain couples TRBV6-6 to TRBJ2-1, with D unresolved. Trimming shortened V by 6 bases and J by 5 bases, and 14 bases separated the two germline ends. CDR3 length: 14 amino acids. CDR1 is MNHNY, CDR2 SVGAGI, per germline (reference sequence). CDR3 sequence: CASRPRLLNNEQFF. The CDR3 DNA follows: TGTGCCAGCAGGCCCCGTCTGCTTAACAATGAGCAGTTCTTC.

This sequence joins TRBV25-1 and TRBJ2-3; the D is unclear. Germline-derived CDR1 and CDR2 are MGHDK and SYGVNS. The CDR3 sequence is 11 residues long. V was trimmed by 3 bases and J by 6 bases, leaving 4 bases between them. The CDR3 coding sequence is TGTGCCAGCAGTGAGGCCGATACGCAGTATTTT. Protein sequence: CASSEADTQYF. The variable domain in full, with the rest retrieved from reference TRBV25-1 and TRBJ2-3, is EADIYQTPRYLVIGTGKKITLECSQTMGHDKMYWYQQDPGMELHLIHYSYGVNSTEKGDLSSESTVSRIRTEHFPLTLESARPSHTSQYLCASSEADTQYFGPGTRLTVL.

CDR3 in amino acids: CASRMGQGEGPLHF. For the CDR3, the DNA is TGTGCCAGCAGGATGGGACAGGGGGAGGGACCCCTCCACTTT. V gene TRBV12-3 or TRBV12-4 combines with J gene TRBJ1-6, with 11 nucleotides matching TRBD1. Trimming took 6 bases from V and 12 from J; bases not matched to a gene: 7. The CDR3 sequence is 14 residues long.